Listed below are T cell receptor beta chains from one sample, sequenced in a study of Graves' ophthalmopathy and Graves' hyperthyroidism. TCRdb called the multiplex PCR reads again in MiXCR, with one record for every CDR3 protein. This sample has 230,000 or so distinct CDR3 sequences, with around 45% found just once. Sequencing was performed on peripheral blood. These TCRs come from an adult man with Graves' ophthalmopathy. The CDR3 runs from the conserved cysteine through the conserved F or W. A D gene is named only where the DNA matches it firmly. Clone size appears in some rows only: once, few, many, or a class for an expanded clone.

J	V	size	D	DNA	CDR3
TRBJ2-2	TRBV5-1	NA	TRBD2	TGCGCCAGCAGCTTCCTAGCGGGAGGGCCCGGCGGGGAGCTGTTTTTT	CASSFLAGGPGGELFF
TRBJ2-5	TRBV4-1	NA	NA	TGCGCCAGCAGCCAAGGGACGGAGACCCAGTACTTC	CASSQGTETQYF
TRBJ2-7	TRBV7-9	once	NA	TGTGCCCGCAGCTTAGTAGGGGACACCTACGAGCAGTACTTC	CARSLVGDTYEQYF
TRBJ1-5	TRBV2	NA	NA	TGTGCCAGCAGTGAAGGGGCAGCCAATCAGCCCCAGCATTTT	CASSEGAANQPQHF
TRBJ2-2	TRBV24-1	NA	NA	TGTGCCACCAGTGCAGTGGACGGTGCGAACACCGGGGAGCTGTTTTTT	CATSAVDGANTGELFF
TRBJ1-4	TRBV20-1	NA	TRBD1	TGCAGTGCTACACAGGGGGCTGCAACTAATGAAAAACTGTTTTTT	CSATQGAATNEKLFF
TRBJ2-7	TRBV10-3	NA	NA	TGTGCCATCAGTGATAATATCGTGGGAGTTCCCACCTACGAGCAGTACTTC	CAISDNIVGVPTYEQYF
TRBJ1-5	TRBV2	NA	NA	TGTGCCAGTCAGAGGCAGCACAATCAGCCCCAGCATTTT	CASQRQHNQPQHF
TRBJ2-7	TRBV7-9	few	TRBD1	TGTGCCAGCAGCTTAGTTGGGACAGGGGCTGTGGACGAGCAGTACTTC	CASSLVGTGAVDEQYF
TRBJ1-2	TRBV6-5	NA	TRBD1	TGTGCCAGCACCTTAGGGGGCAGCCTTAACTATGGCTACACCTTC	CASTLGGSLNYGYTF
TRBJ2-7	TRBV5-1	NA	NA	TGCGCCAGCAACCCTGAGACAGCATACAGCTCCTACGAGCAGTACTTC	CASNPETAYSSYEQYF
TRBJ1-2	TRBV5-1	NA	NA	TGCGCCAGCAGCAGGGCCCGGGACACCGGCTATGGCTACACCTTC	CASSRARDTGYGYTF
TRBJ1-1	TRBV24-1	many	NA	TGTGCCACCAGTGATTCACCAGGCACTGAAGCTTTCTTT	CATSDSPGTEAFF
TRBJ2-7	TRBV29-1	many	NA	TGCAGCGCCGGGCCGGGCCCCCGGGGCGAGCAGTACTTC	CSAGPGPRGEQYF
TRBJ1-2	TRBV28	NA	NA	TGTGCCAGCAGTTTCTCGGGGGATGGCTACACCTTC	CASSFSGDGYTF
TRBJ1-2	TRBV29-1	NA	NA	TGCAGCTTGTCCAAACAGGATAACCCATGGGTTTATGGCTACACCTTC	CSLSKQDNPWVYGYTF
TRBJ1-6	TRBV9	NA	NA	TGTGCCAGCAGCGAGGACAGTTCACCCCTCCACTTT	CASSEDSSPLHF
TRBJ2-5	TRBV7-2	NA	TRBD1	TGTGCCAGCACGACGACAGGGGGCGAGACCCAGTACTTC	CASTTTGGETQYF
TRBJ1-1	TRBV11-2	once	NA	TGTGCCAGCAGCCTACAGGGTAGAGCTTTCTTT	CASSLQGRAFF
TRBJ1-1	TRBV10-1	NA	NA	TGCGCCAGCAGTGAGTTGGCGAACACTGAAGCTTTCTTT	CASSELANTEAFF
TRBJ1-2	TRBV5-4	NA	NA	TGTGCCAGCAGCGCCAATCCCGCGGGCTATGGCTACACCTTC	CASSANPAGYGYTF
TRBJ2-7	TRBV12-3/TRBV12-4	NA	TRBD1	TGTGCCAGCAGTGGACAGGTGGCCTACGAGCAGTACTTC	CASSGQVAYEQYF
TRBJ2-5	TRBV7-9	few	NA	TGTGCCAGCAGCTTAGCCTACAGACAAGAGACCCAGTACTTC	CASSLAYRQETQYF
TRBJ2-7	TRBV10-3	NA	NA	TGTGCCATCAGTGAGCGGAAACAGGGAAAAGCCTACGAGCAGTACTTC	CAISERKQGKAYEQYF
TRBJ1-1	TRBV7-9	NA	NA	TGTGCCAGCAGCTTATTCGGGGAGATGAACACTGAAGCTTTCTTT	CASSLFGEMNTEAFF
TRBJ2-7	TRBV20-1	few	TRBD2	TGCAGTGCTAACCTAGCGGGAGATCTCTCCTACGAGCAGTACTTC	CSANLAGDLSYEQYF
TRBJ1-2	TRBV24-1	many	NA	TGTGCCACCAGTGATTTTGGGGGAGTGAATGGCTACACCTTC	CATSDFGGVNGYTF
TRBJ1-6	TRBV20-1	NA	TRBD1	TGCAGTGCCGTCACCGGGACAGTGGATTCACCCCTCCAATTT	CSAVTGTVDSPLQF
TRBJ2-7	TRBV20-1	NA	NA	TGCAGTGCTAGGGGGCATGACGGGTCCTACGAGCAGTACTTC	CSARGHDGSYEQYF
TRBJ2-5	TRBV10-2	few	TRBD1	TGCGCCAGCAGTGAGCCTAGGACAGGGCGAGAGACCCAGTACTTC	CASSEPRTGRETQYF